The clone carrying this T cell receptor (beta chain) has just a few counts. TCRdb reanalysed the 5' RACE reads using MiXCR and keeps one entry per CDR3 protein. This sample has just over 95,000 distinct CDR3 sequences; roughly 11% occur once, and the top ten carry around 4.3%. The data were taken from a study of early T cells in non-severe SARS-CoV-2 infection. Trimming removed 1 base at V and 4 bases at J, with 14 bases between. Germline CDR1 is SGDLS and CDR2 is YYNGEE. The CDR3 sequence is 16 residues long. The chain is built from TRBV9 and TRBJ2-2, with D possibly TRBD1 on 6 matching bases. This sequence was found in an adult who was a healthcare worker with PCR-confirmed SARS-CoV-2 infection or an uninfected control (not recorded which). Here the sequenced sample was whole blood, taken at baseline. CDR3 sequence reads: CASSVLGGTGTGELFF. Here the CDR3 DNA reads TGTGCCAGCAGCGTACTAGGGGGAACAGGCACCGGGGAGCTGTTTTTT.